This T cell receptor (beta chain) was observed in a study of shared clonotypes between healthy human individuals (dated by TCRdb to about 2020). Describing the broader study: A few men and two women, aged 18 to 49 years, made up the cohort. Between about 0.8 and 9 billion PBMCs per donor were obtained by leukapheresis. To estimate repertoire size and how much clonotype sharing occurs between individuals, the study deeply sequenced the blood TCR repertoires of about 5 healthy adults. Libraries were prepared and TCR repertoires were sequenced by different laboratories using diverse techniques, in order to increase sequencing depth and limit assay-specific biases. For each donor, three plates each were used for CD4 naive and CD4 memory, two plates were used for CD8 naive, and one plate was used for CD8 memory.

Worth noting for this clone: It lacks a known antigen. One base away there is no much larger clone; base qualities are not given.

Spanning cysteine to phenylalanine, the CDR3 consists of 13 amino acids. The CDR3 DNA has 39 bases and is translated from base 1. V sheds 7 bases and J sheds 4 bases, leaving 11 bases between their ends. CDR1 LNHDA and CDR2 SQIVND were looked up in the germline V gene (reference sequence). TCR CDR3 regions were amplified from genomic DNA by multiplex PCR using the deep immunoSEQ assay. For each cell subset, the extracted genomic DNA was distributed evenly across all wells of several immunoSEQ 96-well plates, and each plate served as one replicate. For sorted subsets, each replicate PCR was loaded with around 200 ng genomic DNA, equivalent to 30,000 or so T cell genomes. The purified libraries were quantified using a Qubit 3.0 fluorometer, sized with a Bioanalyzer 2100, and then quantified again using the KAPA Library Quantification kit. Each immunoSEQ 96-well plate was sequenced on its own single-read 150-cycle Illumina NextSeq 550 flow cell. For the original study's pipeline: The immunoSEQ output contained only junctional sequences without quality scores, so filtering could not match that applied to full-length reads. Sequences were annotated with PyIR, a Python wrapper for IgBLAST v1.9, using IMGT germline references to assign V/J genes and CDR3. Reads were removed for weak V/J assignments (E-value above 1e-6), missing CDR3, stop codons, out-of-frame junctions, or ambiguous translated residues. V3J clonotypes were defined as sequences sharing the same inferred V gene, J gene, and CDR3 amino acid sequence. Percentage overlap between repertoires was computed as shared unique clonotypes divided by the size of the smaller repertoire. Repertoire richness was assessed with RTK rarefaction, the Chao1 estimator, and Recon v2.1 estimates of unobserved clonotypes. For all TCRbeta clonotypes obtained by the gDNA method from a handful of donors, generation probabilities were computed with OLGA. Drawn from immuneACCESS, this table holds only the in-frame rearrangements with V and J called that TCRdb kept. Clones are partly lost; checked studies trace under half to an unresolved V gene and leave the rest unexplained. The V and J calls and the clone size are those of that table, but D and trimming were determined from the DNA. For this sample there are hundreds of thousands of clones; about 74% appear just once. Clones ranked in the top ten supply more than 1.5% of the sample.

The donors were healthy, HIV-negative adults who had no recently reported acute infections or vaccinations. Every donor was a Caucasian adult living in Nashville, Tennessee, USA. CD4+ T cells were enriched by magnetic negative selection, after which naive cells were positively selected on CD45RA and the negative fraction was taken as the memory subset. Blood was collected by leukapheresis, and PBMCs were isolated by Ficoll-Histopaque density gradient centrifugation and then cryopreserved in liquid nitrogen vapor phase. Purity and quantity of every magnetically sorted T cell population were checked by analytical flow cytometry. Genomic DNA was isolated from each sorted fraction and quantified by UV absorbance on a Nanodrop 2000c. Results and caveats for the whole study, not just this receptor: Around 5% of naive CD4, around 4% of naive CD8, roughly 2.4% of memory CD4, and around 0.42% of memory CD8 clonotypes were shared across four donors. Compared with non-shared clonotypes, clonotypes shared by all four sorted-subset donors had higher generation probabilities. Only blood was sampled, and tissue TCR repertoires likely differ from those in blood. Pairwise subsampling indicated that sequencing depth was expected to affect the degree of clonotype sharing among donors. Naive subsets generally had larger estimated clonotype richness than memory subsets. Even with the large sequencing depth, rarefaction of the sorted-subset datasets indicated that sequencing was incomplete. The genetic and exposure-history diversity represented was limited by the small number of donors.

Source material: memory CD4+ T cells sorted from blood. The cell subset or site label, read with the paper, signifies: CD45RA-negative fraction. The sequence was collected from a young woman in good health. The chain couples TRBV19 to TRBJ1-5, with the D gene not clear enough to name. The DNA is TGTGCCAGTACCACATACTTGAATCAGCCCCAGCATTTT. Its translation is CASTTYLNQPQHF.